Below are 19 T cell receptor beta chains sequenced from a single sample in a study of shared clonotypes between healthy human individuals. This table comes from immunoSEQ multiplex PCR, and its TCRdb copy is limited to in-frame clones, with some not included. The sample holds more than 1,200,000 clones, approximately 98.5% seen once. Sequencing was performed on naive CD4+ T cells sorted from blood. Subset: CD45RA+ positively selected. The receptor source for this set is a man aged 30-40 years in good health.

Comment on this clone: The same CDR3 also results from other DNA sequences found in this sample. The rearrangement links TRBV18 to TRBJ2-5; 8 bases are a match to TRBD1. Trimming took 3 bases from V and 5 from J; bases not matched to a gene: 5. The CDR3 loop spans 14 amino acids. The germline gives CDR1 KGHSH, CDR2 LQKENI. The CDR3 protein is CASSPPGGGETQYF. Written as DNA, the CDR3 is TGTGCCAGCTCACCGCCAGGGGGCGGGGAGACCCAGTACTTC.

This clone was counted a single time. The DNA for the CDR3 is TGTGCCAGCGGGAGACTAGCGGGAGCCTCCTACGAGCAGTACTTC. This gives the protein CASGRLAGASYEQYF. The chain employs TRBV28 and TRBJ2-7; 12 bases align to TRBD2. V lost 8 bases, J lost 0 bases, and 5 bases stayed unmatched. Germline V lookup: CDR1 MDHEN, CDR2 SYDVKM. The length of the CDR3 is 15 residues.

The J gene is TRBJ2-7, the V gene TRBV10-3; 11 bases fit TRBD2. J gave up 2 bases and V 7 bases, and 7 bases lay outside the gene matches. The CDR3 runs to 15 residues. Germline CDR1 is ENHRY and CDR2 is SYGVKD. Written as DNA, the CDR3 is TGTGCCATCACCGAAGGACTAGCGGGTCCCTACGAGCAGTACTTC. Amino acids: CAITEGLAGPYEQYF.

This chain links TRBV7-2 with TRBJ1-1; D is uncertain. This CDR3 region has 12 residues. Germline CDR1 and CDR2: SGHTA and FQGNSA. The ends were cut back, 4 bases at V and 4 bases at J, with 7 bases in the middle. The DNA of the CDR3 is TGTGCCAGCAGCTATTGGAGCACTGAAGCTTTCTTT. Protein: CASSYWSTEAFF.

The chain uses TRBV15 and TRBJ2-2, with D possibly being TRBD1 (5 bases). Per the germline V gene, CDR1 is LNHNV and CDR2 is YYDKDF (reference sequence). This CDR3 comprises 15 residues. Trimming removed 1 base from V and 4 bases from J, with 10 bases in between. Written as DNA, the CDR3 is TGTGCCACCAGCAGAGCTGTGACAGCCACCGGGGAGCTGTTTTTT. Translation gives CATSRAVTATGELFF.

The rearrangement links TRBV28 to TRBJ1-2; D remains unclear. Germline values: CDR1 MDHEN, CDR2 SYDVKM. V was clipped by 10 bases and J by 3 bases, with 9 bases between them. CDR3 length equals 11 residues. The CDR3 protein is CATTDHYGYTF. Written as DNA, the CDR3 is TGTGCCACCACGGATCACTATGGCTACACCTTC.

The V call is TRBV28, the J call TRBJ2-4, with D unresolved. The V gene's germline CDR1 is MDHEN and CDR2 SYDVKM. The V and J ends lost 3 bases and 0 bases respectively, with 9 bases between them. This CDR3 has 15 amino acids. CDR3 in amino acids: CASSFARLAKNIQYF. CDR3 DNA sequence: TGTGCCAGCAGTTTCGCCAGATTAGCCAAAAACATTCAGTACTTC. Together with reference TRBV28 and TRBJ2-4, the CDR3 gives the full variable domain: DVKVTQSSRYLVKRTGEKVFLECVQDMDHENMFWYRQDPGLGLRLIYFSYDVKMKEKGDIPEGYSVSREKKERFSLILESASTNQTSMYLCASSFARLAKNIQYFGAGTRLSVL.

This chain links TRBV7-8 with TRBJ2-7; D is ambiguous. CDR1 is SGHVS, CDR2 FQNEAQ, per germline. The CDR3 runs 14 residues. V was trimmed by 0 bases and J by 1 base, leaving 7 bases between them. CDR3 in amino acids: CASSLAARSYEQYF. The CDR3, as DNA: TGTGCCAGCAGCTTAGCGGCACGATCCTACGAGCAGTACTTC.

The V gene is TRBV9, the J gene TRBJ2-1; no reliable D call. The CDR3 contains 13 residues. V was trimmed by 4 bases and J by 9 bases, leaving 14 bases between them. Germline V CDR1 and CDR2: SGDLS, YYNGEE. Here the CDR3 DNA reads TGTGCCAGCAGCCCAGTGGGAAGGGTTGAGCAGTTCTTC. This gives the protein CASSPVGRVEQFF.

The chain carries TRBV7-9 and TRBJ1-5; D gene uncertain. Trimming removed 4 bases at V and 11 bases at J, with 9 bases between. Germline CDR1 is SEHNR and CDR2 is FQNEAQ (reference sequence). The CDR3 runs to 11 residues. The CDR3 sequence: CASSSNGAQHF. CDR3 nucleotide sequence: TGTGCCAGCAGCTCGAATGGAGCCCAGCATTTT.

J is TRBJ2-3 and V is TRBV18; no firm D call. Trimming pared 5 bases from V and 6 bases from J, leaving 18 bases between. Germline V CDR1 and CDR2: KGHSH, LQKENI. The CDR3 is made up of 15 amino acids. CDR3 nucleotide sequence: TGTGCCAGCTCAGGGCGGACCCCCGGTCCCGATACGCAGTATTTT. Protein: CASSGRTPGPDTQYF.

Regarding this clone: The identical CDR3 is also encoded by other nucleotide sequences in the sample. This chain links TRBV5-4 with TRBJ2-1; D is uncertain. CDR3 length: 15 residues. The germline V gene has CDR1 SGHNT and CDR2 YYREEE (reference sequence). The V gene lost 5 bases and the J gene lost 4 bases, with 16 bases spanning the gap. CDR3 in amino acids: CASSLAGAGYNEQFF. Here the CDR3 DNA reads TGTGCCAGCAGTCTGGCAGGCGCTGGGTACAATGAGCAGTTCTTC.

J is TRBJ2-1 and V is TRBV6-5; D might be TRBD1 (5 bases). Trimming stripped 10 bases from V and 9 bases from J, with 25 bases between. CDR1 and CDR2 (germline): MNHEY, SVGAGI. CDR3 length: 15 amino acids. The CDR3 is CATLDRQGHLGEQFF. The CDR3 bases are TGTGCCACCTTAGACCGGCAGGGTCACTTGGGTGAGCAGTTCTTC.

This CDR3 is CASSPLPQGVDTGELFF. CDR3 sequence (DNA): TGTGCCAGCTCACCGCTCCCACAGGGGGTGGATACCGGGGAGCTGTTTTTT. The rearrangement joins TRBV18 to TRBJ2-2; 8 bases are a match to TRBD1. Germline lookup yields CDR1 KGHSH and CDR2 LQKENI. V was clipped by 3 bases and J by 5 bases; unmatched bases: 11. The CDR3 contains 17 residues.

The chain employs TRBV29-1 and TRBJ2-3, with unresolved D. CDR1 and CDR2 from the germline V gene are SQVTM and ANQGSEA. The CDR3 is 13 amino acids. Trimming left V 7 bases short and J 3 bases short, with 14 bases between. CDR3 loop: CSGAPFKTDTQYF. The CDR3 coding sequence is TGCAGCGGCGCCCCCTTTAAGACAGATACGCAGTATTTT.

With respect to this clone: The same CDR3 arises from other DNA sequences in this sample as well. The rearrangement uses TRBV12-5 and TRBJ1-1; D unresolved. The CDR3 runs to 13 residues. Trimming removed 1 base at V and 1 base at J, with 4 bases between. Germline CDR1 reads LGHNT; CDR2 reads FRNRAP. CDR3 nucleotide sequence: TGTGCTAGTGGTTTGGACAGGAACACTGAAGCTTTCTTT. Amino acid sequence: CASGLDRNTEAFF.

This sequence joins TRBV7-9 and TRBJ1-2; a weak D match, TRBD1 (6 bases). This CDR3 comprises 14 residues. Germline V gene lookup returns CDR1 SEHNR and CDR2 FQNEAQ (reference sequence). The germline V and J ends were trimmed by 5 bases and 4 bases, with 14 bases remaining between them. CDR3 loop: CASSLPGGAYGYTF. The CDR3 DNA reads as TGTGCCAGCAGCCTCCCGGGGGGCGCCTATGGCTACACCTTC.

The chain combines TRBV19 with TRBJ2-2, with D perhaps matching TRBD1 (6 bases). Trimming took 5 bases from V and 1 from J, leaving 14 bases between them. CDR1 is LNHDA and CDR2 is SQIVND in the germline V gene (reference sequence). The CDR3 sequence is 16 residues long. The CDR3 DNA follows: TGTGCCAGTAGTTCCTCTACAGGGCTGAACACCGGGGAGCTGTTTTTT. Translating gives CASSSSTGLNTGELFF.

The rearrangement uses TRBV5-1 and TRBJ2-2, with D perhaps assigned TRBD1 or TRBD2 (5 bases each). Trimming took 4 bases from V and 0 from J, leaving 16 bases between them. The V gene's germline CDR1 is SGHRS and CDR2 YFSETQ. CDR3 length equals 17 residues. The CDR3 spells CASSPGTVGANTGELFF. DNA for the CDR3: TGCGCCAGCAGCCCTGGGACGGTAGGCGCGAACACCGGGGAGCTGTTTTTT.